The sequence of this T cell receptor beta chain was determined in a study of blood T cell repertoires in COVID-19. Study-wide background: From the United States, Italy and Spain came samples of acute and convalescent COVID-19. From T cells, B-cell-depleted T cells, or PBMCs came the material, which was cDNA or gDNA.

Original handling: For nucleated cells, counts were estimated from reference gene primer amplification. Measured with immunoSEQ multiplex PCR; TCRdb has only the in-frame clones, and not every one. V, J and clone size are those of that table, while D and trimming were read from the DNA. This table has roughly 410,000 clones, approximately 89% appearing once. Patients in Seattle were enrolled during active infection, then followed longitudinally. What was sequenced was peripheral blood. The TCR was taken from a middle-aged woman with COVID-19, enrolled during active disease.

The CDR3 here is CASSFLGLAAGELFF. The CDR3 region has the DNA TGTGCCAGCAGTTTTCTCGGACTAGCGGCCGGGGAGCTGTTTTTT. This sequence joins TRBV27 and TRBJ2-2; 10 bases map to TRBD2. Trimming took 3 bases from V and 6 from J; bases not matched to a gene: 4. The CDR3 has 15 amino acids. From germline, CDR1 is MNHEY and CDR2 SMNVEV (reference sequence).